This T cell receptor (beta chain) was retrieved from a study of early T cells in non-severe SARS-CoV-2 infection. TCRdb recomputed calls from the 5' RACE reads with MiXCR, one row per CDR3 protein. The data contain some 46,000 distinct CDR3 sequences, approximately 6.5% of them singletons. V was cut by 0 bases and J by 2 bases, with 8 bases left in between. CDR1 and CDR2 (germline): KGHSH, LQKENI. The CDR3 is made up of 15 amino acids. The TCR comes from an adult who was a healthcare worker with PCR-confirmed SARS-CoV-2 infection or an uninfected control (not recorded which). This sequence joins TRBV18 and TRBJ2-1; unclear D gene. Sequencing used whole blood, obtained at baseline. As DNA, the CDR3 is TGTGCCAGCTCACCACCGGGTCCTACCTACAATGAGCAGTTCTTC. Translation gives CASSPPGPTYNEQFF.